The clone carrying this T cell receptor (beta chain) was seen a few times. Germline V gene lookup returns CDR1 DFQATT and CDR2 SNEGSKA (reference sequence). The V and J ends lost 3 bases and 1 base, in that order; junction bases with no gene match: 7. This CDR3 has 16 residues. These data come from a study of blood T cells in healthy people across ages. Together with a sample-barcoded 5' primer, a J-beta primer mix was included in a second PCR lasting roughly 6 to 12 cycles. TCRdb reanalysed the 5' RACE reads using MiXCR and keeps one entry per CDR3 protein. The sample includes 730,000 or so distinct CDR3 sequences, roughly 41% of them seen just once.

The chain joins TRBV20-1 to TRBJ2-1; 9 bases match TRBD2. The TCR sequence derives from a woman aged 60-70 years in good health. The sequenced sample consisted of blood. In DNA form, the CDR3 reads TGCAGTGCTAGGGTCAGCGGGGGGTCTTCCTACAATGAGCAGTTCTTC. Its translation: CSARVSGGSSYNEQFF.